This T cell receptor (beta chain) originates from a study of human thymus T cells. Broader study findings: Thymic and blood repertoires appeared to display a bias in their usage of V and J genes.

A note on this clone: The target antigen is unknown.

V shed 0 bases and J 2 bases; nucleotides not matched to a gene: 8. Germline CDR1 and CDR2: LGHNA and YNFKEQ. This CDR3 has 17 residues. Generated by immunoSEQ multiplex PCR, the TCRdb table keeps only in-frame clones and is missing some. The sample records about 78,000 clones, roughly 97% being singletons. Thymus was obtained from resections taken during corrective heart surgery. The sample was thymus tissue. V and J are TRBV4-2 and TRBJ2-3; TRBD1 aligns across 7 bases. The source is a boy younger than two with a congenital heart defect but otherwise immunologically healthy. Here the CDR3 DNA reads TGTGCCAGCAGCCAAGATCTAAGGGACAGCTACACAGATACGCAGTATTTT. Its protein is CASSQDLRDSYTDTQYF.